What follows is one T cell receptor beta chain and its context. The target antigen is unknown. This record comes from a study of T cells expressing NK-cell markers. At the level of the study: HCMV seropositivity characterized seven of the eight sequenced donors, and seronegativity one. Regarding the study as a whole: Of the CD8+ T cell pool in over 5 donors, roughly 1.0-7.5% was accounted for by dominant NKG2C+ clonotypes.

TCRdb re-called the 5' RACE reads and shows each CDR3 protein once, DNA omitted. The ten most abundant clones cover around a tenth of a sample with fewer than 400,000 distinct CDR3 sequences. The material sequenced was blood T cells: a sorted CD56 or NKG2C T cell subset, CD4+ or CD8+ T cells, or bulk PBMC T cells (not recorded which). This receptor was identified in a woman in her fifties or sixties in good health.

The CDR3 protein is CASSLADRENTEAFF. This chain joins TRBV7-9 and TRBJ1-1; TCRdb's D call, TRBD1, is unchecked because there is no DNA. CDR1 SEHNR and CDR2 FQNEAQ come from the germline V gene (reference sequence). CDR3 length: 15 residues.